A single sample gave rise to the 25 T cell receptor beta chains below, sequenced in a study of OX40 agonist ivuxolimab in advanced cancers. Sequencing used immunoSEQ multiplex PCR; TCRdb keeps in-frame clones, though not all of them. The data hold 100,000 or so clones, with 85% to 90% observed a single time. This material consisted of CD4+ or CD8+ T cells sorted from blood, taken in a trial of the OX40 agonist ivuxolimab. These receptors were taken from an adult with an advanced solid tumor such as melanoma, head and neck, liver or kidney cancer.

The chain couples TRBV5-5 to TRBJ1-2; maybe TRBD1 (5 bases). The length of the CDR3 is 16 residues. Looked up from germline, CDR1 is SGHKS and CDR2 is YYEKEE (reference sequence). Trimming took off 0 bases at V and 8 bases at J, with 20 bases between the two ends. CDR3 in amino acids: CASSLEVKVAGKGYTF. CDR3 DNA sequence: TGTGCCAGCAGCTTGGAAGTTAAGGTTGCAGGGAAAGGCTACACCTTC.

The chain employs TRBV19 and TRBJ1-4; TRBD1 aligns across 9 bases. After removal of 5 bases from V and 8 bases from J, the junction contained 9 bases not matched to a gene. The CDR3 consists of 15 residues. Germline V gene lookup returns CDR1 LNHDA and CDR2 SQIVND (reference sequence). The CDR3 sequence is CASSPRTGVREKLFF. CDR3 in DNA: TGTGCCAGTAGTCCACGGACAGGGGTGCGAGAAAAACTGTTTTTT.

Note on this clone: The sample carries other DNA sequences with the same CDR3. The chain uses TRBV5-1 and TRBJ2-3, with D perhaps matching TRBD2 (6 bases). CDR1 is SGHRS and CDR2 is YFSETQ in the germline V gene. V lost 0 bases and J 4 bases, leaving 9 bases between the germline ends. This CDR3 is built from 14 residues. The CDR3 DNA is TGCGCCAGCAGCTTGGCGGGAGTTGCAGATACGCAGTATTTT. Translated, it gives CASSLAGVADTQYF. The full variable domain, its missing parts supplied by reference TRBV5-1 and TRBJ2-3, is KAGVTQTPRYLIKTRGQQVTLSCSPISGHRSVSWYQQTPGQGLQFLFEYFSETQRNKGNFPGRFSGRQFSNSRSEMNVSTLELGDSALYLCASSLAGVADTQYFGPGTRLTVL.

This chain uses TRBV29-1 with TRBJ2-7; 16 bases match TRBD2. This CDR3 spans 16 amino acids. Germline assignment: CDR1 SQVTM and CDR2 ANQGSEA. Trimming cost V 4 bases and J 5 bases; bases outside gene matches: 8. CDR3 region: CSVGGGLAGGSNEQYF. The CDR3 nucleotides are TGCAGCGTTGGAGGGGGACTAGCGGGAGGGTCGAACGAGCAGTACTTC.

The chain combines TRBV10-1 with TRBJ2-5, with a weak D call TRBD1 (5 bases). The CDR3 totals 15 residues. The germline gives CDR1 WNHNN, CDR2 SYGVQD (reference sequence). V shed 2 bases and J shed 2 bases, with 12 bases lying between them. For the CDR3, the DNA is TGCGCCAGCAGTGAGCAGGGTAGGGGACAAGAGACCCAGTACTTC. Translating it yields CASSEQGRGQETQYF.

The J gene is TRBJ2-7, the V gene TRBV30; unclear D gene. CDR3 length equals 12 residues. CDR1 is GTSNPN, CDR2 SVGIG, per germline (reference sequence). V was clipped by 0 bases and J by 6 bases, with 9 bases between them. CDR3 nucleotide sequence: TGTGCCTGGAGTGTGCGGCGGATCGAGCAGTACTTC. The encoded protein is CAWSVRRIEQYF.

The chain couples TRBV19 to TRBJ1-2; perhaps TRBD1 as D (6 bases). The CDR3 covers 15 residues. Trimming left V 5 bases short and J 4 bases short, with 17 bases between. The germline CDR1 and CDR2 sequences are LNHDA and SQIVND (reference sequence). This CDR3 reads CASSESGTMIYGYTF. The CDR3 nucleotides read TGTGCCAGTAGTGAATCCGGGACAATGATCTATGGCTACACCTTC.

This clone was seen more than once but under ten times. DNA of the CDR3: TGCGCCAGCAGCCCCGGGGAGTCGAGGACTGAAGCTTTCTTT. It yields the protein CASSPGESRTEAFF. V usage is TRBV5-1 and J usage is TRBJ1-1; D is ambiguous. The germline V gene has CDR1 SGHRS and CDR2 YFSETQ. The V and J ends lost 4 bases and 5 bases respectively, with 15 bases between them. CDR3 size: 14 residues.

The chain is built from TRBV28 and TRBJ1-2; tentative D call: TRBD1 (6 bases). CDR1 is MDHEN and CDR2 is SYDVKM in the germline V gene. The CDR3 runs 15 residues. Trimming stripped 5 bases from V and 4 bases from J, with 17 bases between. The CDR3 nucleotides read TGTGCCAGCAGTCAGTCTCTTAACAGGGCCTATGGCTACACCTTC. Translation: CASSQSLNRAYGYTF.

The rearrangement uses TRBV5-8 and TRBJ1-5; no reliable D call. The CDR3 totals 14 residues. V dropped 7 bases and J dropped 4 bases, with 15 bases sitting between them. The germline V gene has CDR1 SGHTS and CDR2 YDEGEE. The CDR3 DNA is TGTGCCAGCGCTTCTGGGCCGAAAAATCAGCCCCAGCATTTT. Translating it yields CASASGPKNQPQHF.

The V gene is TRBV5-4, the J gene TRBJ2-3; 8 bases match TRBD2. CDR1 and CDR2 from the germline V gene are SGHNT and YYREEE (reference sequence). This CDR3 has 16 residues. V gave up 2 bases and J gave up 2 bases; unmatched junction bases: 7. CDR3 DNA: TGTGCCAGCAGCTTCCTCAGCGGGAGCTACACAGATACGCAGTATTTT. Translation gives CASSFLSGSYTDTQYF. Full variable domain (outside the CDR3, taken from reference TRBV5-4 and TRBJ2-3): ETGVTQSPTHLIKTRGQQVTLRCSSQSGHNTVSWYQQALGQGPQFIFQYYREEENGRGNFPPRFSGLQFPNYSSELNVNALELDDSALYLCASSFLSGSYTDTQYFGPGTRLTVL.

This clone was recorded once. The rearrangement uses TRBV29-1 and TRBJ1-1; 9 bases align to TRBD1. CDR3 length equals 14 residues. Per the germline V gene, CDR1 is SQVTM and CDR2 is ANQGSEA. The V segment lost 6 bases and the J segment 5 bases; nucleotides outside the gene matches: 10. CDR3 nucleotide sequence: TGCAGCGTCGACCCCGGGACAGGGCGGACTGAAGCTTTCTTT. As protein: CSVDPGTGRTEAFF.

The J gene is TRBJ1-3, the V gene TRBV5-1; TRBD1 aligns across 8 bases. The germline V gene encodes CDR1 SGHRS and CDR2 YFSETQ. Unmatched junction bases numbered 5, after V lost 4 bases and J lost 2 bases. The CDR3 length is 15 residues. The CDR3 loop is CASSQGATTGNTIYF. The CDR3 DNA is TGCGCCAGCAGCCAGGGGGCTACGACTGGAAACACCATATATTTT.

The rearrangement joins TRBV15 to TRBJ2-5; D perhaps matches TRBD2 (5 bases). CDR1 and CDR2 from the germline V gene are LNHNV and YYDKDF (reference sequence). The CDR3 runs 15 residues. The V end lost 0 bases, the J end lost 5 bases, and 13 bases lay between the germline ends. The CDR3 DNA follows: TGTGCCACCAGCAGAGATCGGCTAGCTTACGAGACCCAGTACTTC. It is translated as CATSRDRLAYETQYF.

On this clone itself: At one boundary the junction diverges from the germline segment, which might be a read error. This sequence joins TRBV19 and TRBJ2-5; 7 bases align to TRBD2. This CDR3 contains 14 residues. Germline CDR1 and CDR2: LNHDA and SQIVND (reference sequence). The CDR3 sequence is CAGSMRLAGETQYF. The DNA of the CDR3 is TGTGCCGGTAGTATGCGACTAGCAGGAGAGACCCAGTACTTC.

The gene calls are TRBV7-2 and TRBJ2-3; D not resolved. Between the trimmed V and J ends, which lost 1 base and 1 base, there was a span of 15 bases. The germline CDR1 and CDR2 sequences are SGHTA and FQGNSA. CDR3 length: 17 amino acids. CDR3 residues: CASSLGRGSRGTDTQYF. DNA of the CDR3: TGTGCCAGCAGCTTAGGCCGTGGTAGCAGAGGCACAGATACGCAGTATTTT.

The chain links TRBV7-6 to TRBJ1-1; 7 nucleotides line up with TRBD1. Germline CDR1 SGHVS, CDR2 FNYEAQ. The trim removed 5 bases at V and 0 bases at J, leaving 6 bases unmatched. The CDR3 runs 15 residues. The CDR3 protein is CASSRDSFMNTEAFF. DNA for the CDR3: TGTGCCAGCAGCCGGGACAGCTTCATGAACACTGAAGCTTTCTTT. The whole variable domain, remainder taken from reference TRBV7-6 and TRBJ1-1, is GAGVSQSPRYKVTKRGQDVALRCDPISGHVSLYWYRQALGQGPEFLTYFNYEAQQDKSGLPNDRFSAERPEGSISTLTIQRTEQRDSAMYRCASSRDSFMNTEAFFGQGTRLTVV.

This clone was recorded a few times. This sequence joins TRBV28 and TRBJ2-7; D may be TRBD2 (5 bases). Germline assignment: CDR1 MDHEN and CDR2 SYDVKM. This CDR3 has 12 amino acids. V was cut by 10 bases and J by 0 bases, with 10 bases left in between. The CDR3 loop is CATKGVSYEQYF. The CDR3 bases are TGTGCCACGAAGGGAGTCTCCTACGAGCAGTACTTC.

The V call is TRBV4-1, the J call TRBJ2-3; 7 bases are a match to TRBD2. The CDR3 sequence is 16 residues long. The germline gives CDR1 MGHRA, CDR2 YSYEKL. With 4 bases clipped from V and 2 bases from J, the junction kept 9 bases outside the gene matches. CDR3 protein: CASSLLLADSTDTQYF. CDR3 sequence (DNA): TGCGCCAGCAGCCTCCTCCTAGCGGACTCCACAGATACGCAGTATTTT.

This clone was observed a few times. The chain links TRBV7-2 to TRBJ1-2; possibly TRBD1 for D (5 bases). The CDR3 runs to 12 residues. Looked up from germline, CDR1 is SGHTA and CDR2 is FQGNSA. V was pared by 10 bases and J by 2 bases, with 11 bases between. The CDR3 is CATYRGNYGYTF. CDR3 DNA sequence: TGTGCCACCTACCGGGGGAACTATGGCTACACCTTC.

A few counts support this clone. The CDR3 DNA sequence: TGTGCCATCAGTTCCGCGGACAGGGGGCGAAACGAGCAGTACTTC. This translates into CAISSADRGRNEQYF. V and J are TRBV10-3 and TRBJ2-7; 11 bases map to TRBD1. The J segment lost 5 bases and the V segment lost 5 bases, leaving 8 bases of the junction unmatched. The CDR3 is 15 residues long. Germline CDR1 is ENHRY and CDR2 is SYGVKD.

The V and J genes are TRBV7-9 and TRBJ2-1, with D unclear. CDR1 and CDR2 (germline): SEHNR, FQNEAQ (reference sequence). The V and J ends lost 2 bases and 1 base respectively, with 9 bases between them. The CDR3 has 15 residues. CDR3 in amino acids: CASSLSSKSYNEQFF. The CDR3 bases are TGTGCCAGCAGCTTAAGTAGCAAATCCTACAATGAGCAGTTCTTC.

This chain's CDR3 is CASSFTSDEQFF. The CDR3 nucleotides read TGTGCCAGCAGCTTTACTAGCGATGAGCAGTTCTTC. This chain connects TRBV7-9 to TRBJ2-1; 7 bases are a match to TRBD2. In germline, CDR1 is SEHNR, CDR2 FQNEAQ (reference sequence). The CDR3 spans 12 residues. Trimming took 3 bases from V and 8 from J; bases not matched to a gene: 1.

The DNA for the CDR3 is TGCGCCAGCAGGCGACAGGGGGCGGAAGATACGCAGTATTTT. This codes for CASRRQGAEDTQYF. This chain joins TRBV5-1 and TRBJ2-3; 10 nucleotides line up with TRBD1. V lost 5 bases and J lost 5; bases outside the gene matches: 5. The CDR3 is 14 amino acids. Germline V gives CDR1 SGHRS, CDR2 YFSETQ.

The rearrangement uses TRBV5-1 and TRBJ2-7; TRBD1 aligns across 9 bases. The germline CDR1 and CDR2 sequences are SGHRS and YFSETQ. V shed 1 base, J shed 3 bases, and the junction held 5 bases outside the gene matches. CDR3 length: 15 residues. The CDR3 DNA reads as TGCGCCAGCAGCTTGATGGGACAGGGCCACTACGAGCAGTACTTC. Amino acid sequence: CASSLMGQGHYEQYF.